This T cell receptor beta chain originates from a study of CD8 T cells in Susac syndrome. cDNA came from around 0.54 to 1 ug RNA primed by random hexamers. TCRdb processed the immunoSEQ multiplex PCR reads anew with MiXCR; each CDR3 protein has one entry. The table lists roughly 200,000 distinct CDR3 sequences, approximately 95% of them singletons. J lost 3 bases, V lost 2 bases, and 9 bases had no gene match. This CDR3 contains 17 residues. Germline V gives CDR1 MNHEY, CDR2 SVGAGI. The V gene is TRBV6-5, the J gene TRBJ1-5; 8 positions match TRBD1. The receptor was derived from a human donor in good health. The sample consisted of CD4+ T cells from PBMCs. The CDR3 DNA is TGTGCCAGCAGTTACCGCCTCCAACAGGGGGACAATCAGCCCCAGCATTTT. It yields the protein CASSYRLQQGDNQPQHF.